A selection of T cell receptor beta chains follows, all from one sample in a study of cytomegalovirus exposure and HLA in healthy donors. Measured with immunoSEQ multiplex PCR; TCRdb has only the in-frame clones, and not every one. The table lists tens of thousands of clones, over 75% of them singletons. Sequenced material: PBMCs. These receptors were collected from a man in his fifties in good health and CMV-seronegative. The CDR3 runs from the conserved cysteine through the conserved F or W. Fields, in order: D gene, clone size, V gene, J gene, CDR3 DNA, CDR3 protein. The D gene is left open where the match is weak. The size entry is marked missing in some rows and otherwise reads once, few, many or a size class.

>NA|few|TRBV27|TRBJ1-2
TGTGCCAGCAGCCCCCTGACGCTCGCGGTACTGAACTATGGCTACACCTTC
CASSPLTLAVLNYGYTF
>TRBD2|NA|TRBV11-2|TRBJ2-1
TGTGCCAGCAGAGTAGCGGGAAGGATTAATGAGCAGTTCTTC
CASRVAGRINEQFF
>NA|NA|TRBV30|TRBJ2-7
TGTGCCTGGCTTCCACGGTGGCAGGCCCTCTCCTACGAGCAGTACTTC
CAWLPRWQALSYEQYF
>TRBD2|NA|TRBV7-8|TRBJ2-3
TGTGCCAGCGACCTAAGCGGGGGTGACACAGATACGCAGTATTTT
CASDLSGGDTDTQYF
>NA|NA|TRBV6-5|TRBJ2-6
TGTGCCAGCAAACAGGGTTCCCCTGGGGCCAACGTCCTGACTTTC
CASKQGSPGANVLTF
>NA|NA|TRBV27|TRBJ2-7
TGTGCCAGCGGTTTTCCCGAAAAACACTACGAGCAGTACTTC
CASGFPEKHYEQYF
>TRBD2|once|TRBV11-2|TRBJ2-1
TGTGCCAGCAGCAATTGGGACTATTCCAATGAGCAGTTCTTC
CASSNWDYSNEQFF
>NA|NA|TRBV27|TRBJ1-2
TGTGCCAGCACCACCGCGGGGCAGACCTATGGCTACACCTTC
CASTTAGQTYGYTF
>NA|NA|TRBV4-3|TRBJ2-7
TGCGCCAGCAGCCAAGACAGGGTCCCGCGCAGGCAGTACTTC
CASSQDRVPRRQYF
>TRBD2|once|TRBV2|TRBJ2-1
TGTGCCAGCAGCCCGGGTTGGGAGGGAGCCTACAATGAGCAGTTCTTC
CASSPGWEGAYNEQFF
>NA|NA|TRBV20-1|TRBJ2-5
TGCAGTGCTCTAATAACAGGGACCCAGTACTTC
CSALITGTQYF
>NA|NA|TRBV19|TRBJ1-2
TGTGCCAGTAGTATCCCCTCGACAGGCACCTATGGCTACACCTTC
CASSIPSTGTYGYTF
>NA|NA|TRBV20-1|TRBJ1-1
TGCAGTGCTAGCCTTAGCCCGGCTTTCTTT
CSASLSPAFF
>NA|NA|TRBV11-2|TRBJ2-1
TGTGCCAGCAGCCCAAACAATGAGCAGTTCTTC
CASSPNNEQFF
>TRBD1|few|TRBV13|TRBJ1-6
TGTGCCAGCAGCTTAGGAACAGGGGTCCTCCACTTT
CASSLGTGVLHF
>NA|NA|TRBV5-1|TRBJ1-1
TGCGCCAGCAGCTGGTCAGGAACTGAAGCTTTCTTT
CASSWSGTEAFF
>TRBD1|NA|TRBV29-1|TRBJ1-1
TGCAGCGTTGAAGGGGACAGGGGTAACACTGAAGCTTTCTTT
CSVEGDRGNTEAFF
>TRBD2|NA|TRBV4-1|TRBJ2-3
TGCGCCAGCAGCCCACTAGCGGGAGTTGCGGATACGCAGTATTTT
CASSPLAGVADTQYF
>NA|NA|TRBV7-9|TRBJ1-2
TGTTCCAGCAGCTTAACTCGAAGGACAGATAACTATGGCTACACCTTC
CSSSLTRRTDNYGYTF
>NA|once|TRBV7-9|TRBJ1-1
TGTGCCAGCAGCTACCGCAGTAACACTGAAGCTTTCTTT
CASSYRSNTEAFF
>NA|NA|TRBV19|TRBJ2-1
TGTGCCAGTAGTATAGGAGTCTCCTACAATGAGCAGTTCTTC
CASSIGVSYNEQFF
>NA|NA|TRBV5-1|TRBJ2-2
TGCGCCAGCAGCTTGGGTGGAGGGCCGAACACCGGGGAGCTGTTTTTT
CASSLGGGPNTGELFF
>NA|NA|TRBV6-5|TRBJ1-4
TGTGCCAGCAGTTACGCGAAGTTTAATGAAAAACTGTTTTTT
CASSYAKFNEKLFF
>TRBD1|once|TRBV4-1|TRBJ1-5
TGCGCCAGCAGCCAACAGGGGGCGGGCAATCAGCCCCAGCATTTT
CASSQQGAGNQPQHF
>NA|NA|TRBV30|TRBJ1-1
TGTGCCTGGAGGGTAGGGGGGAACACTGAAGCTTTCTTT
CAWRVGGNTEAFF
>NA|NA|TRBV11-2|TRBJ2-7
TGTGCCAGCAGCTTAACAGGCGTGAACGAGCAGTACTTC
CASSLTGVNEQYF
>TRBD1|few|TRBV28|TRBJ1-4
TGTGCCAGCAGTCTCCTGGGACAGGGAGTCAATGAAAAACTGTTTTTT
CASSLLGQGVNEKLFF
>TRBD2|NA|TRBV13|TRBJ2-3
TGTGCCAGCAGCTCCTCACAAGGGACTAGCGGAACCTATAGCACAGATACGCAGTATTTT
CASSSSQGTSGTYSTDTQYF
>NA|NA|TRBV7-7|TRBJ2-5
TGTGCTAGCAGCTTCCAGTACCAAGAGACCCAGTACTTC
CASSFQYQETQYF
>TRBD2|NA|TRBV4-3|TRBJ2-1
TGCGCCAGCAGCCAAGTCGGGGGGAATCGCTACAATGAGCAGTTCTTC
CASSQVGGNRYNEQFF
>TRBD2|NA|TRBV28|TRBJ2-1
TGTGCCAGCAGCGGGTGGGGGACTAGCGGTTACAATGAGCAGTTCTTC
CASSGWGTSGYNEQFF
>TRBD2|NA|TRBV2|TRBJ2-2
TGTGCCAGCAGTGACCCGCTAGCGGGAGGCCTCACCGGGGAGCTGTTTTTT
CASSDPLAGGLTGELFF
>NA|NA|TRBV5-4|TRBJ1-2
TGTGCCAGCAGCGAGACAGTTACCCACCCCACCTTC
CASSETVTHPTF
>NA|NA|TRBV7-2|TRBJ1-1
TGTGCCAGCAGCTTAGGGCAGGTGAACACTGAAGCTTTCTTT
CASSLGQVNTEAFF
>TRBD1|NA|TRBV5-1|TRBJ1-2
TGCGCCAGCAGCCTAACGGACAGGGGGCTCAGCTACACCTTC
CASSLTDRGLSYTF
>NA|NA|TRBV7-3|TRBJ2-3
TGTGCCAGCAGCTCCGAGGGTGGGGTCTCAGATACGCAGTATTTT
CASSSEGGVSDTQYF
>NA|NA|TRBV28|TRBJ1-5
TGTGCCAGCAGTTTGAGAAGGGGTTGGGGCTATAGCAATCAGCCCCAGCATTTT
CASSLRRGWGYSNQPQHF
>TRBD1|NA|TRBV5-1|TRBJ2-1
TGCGCCAGCAGCTGGCCCTTACGTGTCCCGGGACAGGGGACCTACAATGAGCAGTTCTTC
CASSWPLRVPGQGTYNEQFF
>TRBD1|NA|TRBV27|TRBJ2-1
TGTGCCAGCAGTTTAGGCGCCTGGACAGGGGGGCGATGGAATGAGCAGTTCTTC
CASSLGAWTGGRWNEQFF
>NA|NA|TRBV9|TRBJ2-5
TGTGCCAGCAGCGTAGGAGTAGATCCAGGGGTGAGAGAGACCCAGTACTTC
CASSVGVDPGVRETQYF
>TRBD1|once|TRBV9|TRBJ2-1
TGTGCCAGCAGCGTAGCTTGGGGACAGGGATACAATGAGCAGTTCTTC
CASSVAWGQGYNEQFF
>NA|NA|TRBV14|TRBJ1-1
TGTGCCAGCAGCCAAGAGGGGGCCCTGGGCACTGAAGCTTTCTTT
CASSQEGALGTEAFF
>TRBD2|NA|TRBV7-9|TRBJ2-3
TGTGCCAGCAGTTCTTATAGCGGGGAGGATAGCACAGATACGCAGTATTTT
CASSSYSGEDSTDTQYF